A selection of T cell receptor beta chains follows, all from one sample in a study of cytomegalovirus exposure and HLA in healthy donors. Clones were read by immunoSEQ multiplex PCR, and TCRdb kept only the in-frame ones, dropping some. The data show 110,000 to 150,000 clones, about three quarters seen once. Input material: PBMCs. All receptors come from a woman aged 25-40 years in good health and CMV-seronegative. Both conserved end residues are part of each CDR3. Fields, in order: V gene, D gene, clone size, J gene, CDR3 DNA, CDR3 protein. A D gene is named only where the DNA matches it firmly. Expanded clones get a size class; other rows say once, few or many, or leave the size out.

v_call: TRBV5-1; d_call: -; clone_size: -; j_call: TRBJ2-1; cdr3_nt: TGCGCCAGCAGCTCTCCGTTGGGGCAGGGGTACAATGAGCAGTTCTTC; cdr3_aa: CASSSPLGQGYNEQFF
v_call: TRBV30; d_call: TRBD1; clone_size: -; j_call: TRBJ1-2; cdr3_nt: TGTGCCTGGAATTCGGGAGGGGGCACCTATGGCTACACCTTC; cdr3_aa: CAWNSGGGTYGYTF
v_call: TRBV27; d_call: -; clone_size: -; j_call: TRBJ1-5; cdr3_nt: TGTGCCAGCAGCCTACAGGGAAATCAGCCCCAGCATTTT; cdr3_aa: CASSLQGNQPQHF
v_call: TRBV6-5; d_call: -; clone_size: -; j_call: TRBJ1-1; cdr3_nt: TGTGCCACTCTGTTCAGGACTGAAGCTTTCTTT; cdr3_aa: CATLFRTEAFF
v_call: TRBV15; d_call: TRBD1; clone_size: -; j_call: TRBJ1-2; cdr3_nt: TGTGCCACCAGGCAAACCGGGACAGGGGGCGATGGCTACACCTTC; cdr3_aa: CATRQTGTGGDGYTF
v_call: TRBV6-5; d_call: -; clone_size: -; j_call: TRBJ2-1; cdr3_nt: TGTGCCAGCAAGAACTTTTACAATGAGCAGTTCTTC; cdr3_aa: CASKNFYNEQFF
v_call: TRBV5-1; d_call: -; clone_size: once; j_call: TRBJ1-1; cdr3_nt: TGCGCCAGCAGCTCTCAGGGGCACACTGAAGCTTTCTTT; cdr3_aa: CASSSQGHTEAFF
v_call: TRBV18; d_call: -; clone_size: -; j_call: TRBJ2-7; cdr3_nt: TGTGCCAGCTCAGTGACTTACTCCTACGAGCAGTACTTC; cdr3_aa: CASSVTYSYEQYF
v_call: TRBV30; d_call: -; clone_size: -; j_call: TRBJ1-5; cdr3_nt: TGTGCCTGGAGTACCGGGACTTATAGCAATCAGCCCCAGCATTTT; cdr3_aa: CAWSTGTYSNQPQHF
v_call: TRBV11-2; d_call: -; clone_size: -; j_call: TRBJ1-5; cdr3_nt: TGTGCCAGCAGCCCGACGAGAGGCCAGCCCCAGCATTTT; cdr3_aa: CASSPTRGQPQHF
v_call: TRBV7-9; d_call: TRBD1; clone_size: -; j_call: TRBJ2-7; cdr3_nt: TGTGCCAGCAGCTTAGAGCAGGGGGCTCCCTACGAGCAGTACTTC; cdr3_aa: CASSLEQGAPYEQYF
v_call: TRBV5-5; d_call: TRBD1; clone_size: -; j_call: TRBJ1-2; cdr3_nt: TGTGCCAGCAGCCTGCTTGGGACAGTTAACTATGGCTACACCTTC; cdr3_aa: CASSLLGTVNYGYTF
v_call: TRBV6-5; d_call: -; clone_size: -; j_call: TRBJ2-6; cdr3_nt: TGTGCCAGCAGTTACTCTAGCTCTGGGGCCAACGTCCTGACTTTC; cdr3_aa: CASSYSSSGANVLTF
v_call: TRBV7-3; d_call: -; clone_size: -; j_call: TRBJ2-3; cdr3_nt: TGTGCCAGCAGCTCAAGCGGGCCTAGCACAGATACGCAGTATTTT; cdr3_aa: CASSSSGPSTDTQYF
v_call: TRBV5-5; d_call: TRBD2; clone_size: few; j_call: TRBJ2-1; cdr3_nt: TGTGCCAGCAGCCCCGTCCCGGGACTAGCGGCCTGGATCGGTAATGAGCAGTTCTTC; cdr3_aa: CASSPVPGLAAWIGNEQFF
v_call: TRBV7-3; d_call: TRBD2; clone_size: -; j_call: TRBJ2-1; cdr3_nt: TGTGCCAGCAGCCCGTTCCCCAGACTAGCGGGGGGGAATGAGCAGTTCTTC; cdr3_aa: CASSPFPRLAGGNEQFF
v_call: TRBV5-4; d_call: TRBD1; clone_size: -; j_call: TRBJ1-2; cdr3_nt: TGTGCCAGCAGCCCTGGACAGGGAGGCTATGGCTACACCTTC; cdr3_aa: CASSPGQGGYGYTF
v_call: TRBV2; d_call: -; clone_size: -; j_call: TRBJ1-1; cdr3_nt: TGTGCCAGCAGTGAAGCCGACCCCCAGACGGGGACTGAAGCTTTCTTT; cdr3_aa: CASSEADPQTGTEAFF
v_call: TRBV4-2; d_call: -; clone_size: few; j_call: TRBJ2-5; cdr3_nt: TGTGCCAGCAGCCAAGAACACGGGGAGACCCAGTACTTC; cdr3_aa: CASSQEHGETQYF
v_call: TRBV28; d_call: -; clone_size: -; j_call: TRBJ2-7; cdr3_nt: TGTGCCAGCAGGACAGGTCTACGCTACGAGCAGTACTTC; cdr3_aa: CASRTGLRYEQYF
v_call: TRBV6-5; d_call: -; clone_size: -; j_call: TRBJ2-3; cdr3_nt: TGTGCCAGCAGGCAGGGAGGATCAGATACGCAGTATTTT; cdr3_aa: CASRQGGSDTQYF
v_call: TRBV5-5; d_call: TRBD2; clone_size: -; j_call: TRBJ2-1; cdr3_nt: TGTGCCAGCAGCCGACGATCGGCGGGAGTCTATGAGCAGTTCTTC; cdr3_aa: CASSRRSAGVYEQFF
v_call: TRBV4-1; d_call: TRBD1; clone_size: -; j_call: TRBJ1-2; cdr3_nt: TGCGCCAGCAGCCTCGGCCCCACAGGGGGCGGCTATGGCTACACCTTC; cdr3_aa: CASSLGPTGGGYGYTF
v_call: TRBV10-3; d_call: TRBD1; clone_size: once; j_call: TRBJ1-2; cdr3_nt: TGTGCCACCCGACAGGGGGCGAGTAATGGCTACACCTTC; cdr3_aa: CATRQGASNGYTF